Sequencing of this TCR beta chain was carried out in a study of CD8 T cells in Susac syndrome. The study sequenced TCR beta in blood CD8+ and CD4+ T cells. Control patients had untreated stable or active relapsing-remitting multiple sclerosis by revised McDonald criteria. A quantity of roughly 0.5 to 1 ug RNA underwent reverse transcription using random hexamers. TCR beta CDR3 was amplified by immunoSEQ covering 54 Vbeta and 13 Jbeta. TCRdb re-called the immunoSEQ multiplex PCR reads with MiXCR, one entry per CDR3 protein. The sample has some 130,000 distinct CDR3 sequences; around 94% are singletons. Trimming pared 1 base from V and 3 bases from J, leaving 12 bases between. The V gene's germline CDR1 is DFQATT and CDR2 SNEGSKA (reference sequence). CDR3 length: 14 residues.

Input material: CD4+ T cells from PBMCs. The origin of this receptor is a human donor with multiple sclerosis. V and J are TRBV20-1 and TRBJ1-2, with a weak D call TRBD1 (6 bases). CDR3 coding DNA: TGCAGTGCTAGAGCTTGGGGGGCGGACTATGGCTACACCTTC. It codes for CSARAWGADYGYTF.